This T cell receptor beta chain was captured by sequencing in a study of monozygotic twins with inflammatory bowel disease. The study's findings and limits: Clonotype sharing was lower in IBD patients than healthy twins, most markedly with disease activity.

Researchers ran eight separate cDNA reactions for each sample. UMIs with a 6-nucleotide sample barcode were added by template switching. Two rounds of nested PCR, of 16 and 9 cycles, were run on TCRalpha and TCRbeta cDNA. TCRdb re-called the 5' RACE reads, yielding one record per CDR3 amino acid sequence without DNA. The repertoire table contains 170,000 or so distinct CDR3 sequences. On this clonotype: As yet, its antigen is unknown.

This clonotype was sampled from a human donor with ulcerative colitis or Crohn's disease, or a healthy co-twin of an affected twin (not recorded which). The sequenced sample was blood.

CDR3: CASREGAAANEKLFF. The chain employs TRBV27 and TRBJ1-4; TCRdb designates TRBD1, a call that cannot be tested without DNA. This CDR3 comprises 15 residues. CDR1 is MNHEY and CDR2 is SMNVEV in the germline V gene (reference sequence). Full variable domain (rest looked up from reference TRBV27 and TRBJ1-4): EAQVTQNPRYLITVTGKKLTVTCSQNMNHEYMSWYRQDPGLGLRQIYYSMNVEVTDKGDVPEGYKVSRKEKRNFPLILESPSPNQTSLYFCASREGAAANEKLFFGSGTQLSVL.